A single sample gave rise to the 29 T cell receptor beta chains below, sequenced in a study of blood T cell repertoires in COVID-19. This table comes from immunoSEQ multiplex PCR, and its TCRdb copy is limited to in-frame clones, with some not included. Found here are fewer than 150,000 clones, about 87% of them singletons; the top ten hold approximately 9.9%. Material: peripheral blood. The source of these receptors is a woman older than 75 with acute or convalescent COVID-19.

This clone was counted a single time. The genes are TRBV29-1 and TRBJ2-6; D may be TRBD2 (6 bases). The germline V gene has CDR1 SQVTM and CDR2 ANQGSEA. V lost 5 bases and J lost 1, with 9 bases in between. The CDR3 has 14 residues. CDR3 in amino acids: CSVFGGSGANVLTF. CDR3 coding DNA: TGCAGCGTTTTCGGGGGTTCTGGGGCCAACGTCCTGACTTTC.

The rearrangement joins TRBV6-6 to TRBJ1-2; the match to TRBD1 covers 10 bases. This CDR3 has 13 amino acids. The V gene end was trimmed by 6 bases and the J gene end by 8 bases; junction bases not matched to a gene: 6. CDR1 is MNHNY and CDR2 is SVGAGI in the germline V gene (reference sequence). The CDR3 is CASSLTGGGGYTF. The DNA of the CDR3 is TGTGCCAGCAGCCTGACAGGGGGCGGGGGCTACACCTTC.

The V and J genes are TRBV10-3 and TRBJ1-2, with a possible D match to TRBD1 (5 bases). Trimming removed 6 bases from V and 2 bases from J, with 13 bases in between. The CDR3 totals 14 residues. CDR1 is ENHRY, CDR2 SYGVKD, per germline. CDR3 sequence reads: CAIRGGRANYGYTF. The DNA of the CDR3 is TGTGCCATCAGGGGGGGACGGGCGAACTATGGCTACACCTTC.

J is TRBJ1-4 and V is TRBV7-2, with TRBD1 matching 8 bases. The CDR3 covers 14 residues. J was trimmed by 5 bases and V by 5 bases; bases with no gene match: 4. Germline V gives CDR1 SGHTA, CDR2 FQGNSA. CDR3 coding DNA: TGTGCCAGCAGCAAGGGACAGGTGAATGAAAAACTGTTTTTT. This codes for CASSKGQVNEKLFF.

The CDR3 DNA sequence: TGTGCCAGCAGCAAACCAGGGGGGACTGAAGCTTTCTTT. Protein sequence: CASSKPGGTEAFF. The V call is TRBV11-2, the J call TRBJ1-1; 7 nucleotides align to TRBD1. V was clipped by 5 bases and J by 5 bases; unmatched bases: 5. The CDR3 has 13 amino acids. Germline CDR1 reads SGHAT; CDR2 reads FQNNGV.

The chain uses TRBV5-1 and TRBJ1-1; D may be TRBD1 (5 bases). From germline, CDR1 is SGHRS and CDR2 YFSETQ. The CDR3 runs 13 residues. V was pared by 6 bases and J by 1 base, with 10 bases between. The CDR3: CASNMGGNTEAFF. The CDR3 bases are TGCGCCAGCAACATGGGGGGGAACACTGAAGCTTTCTTT.

The gene calls are TRBV6-5 and TRBJ1-3; 7 bases fit TRBD1. This CDR3 comprises 16 residues. Per the germline V gene, CDR1 is MNHEY and CDR2 is SVGAGI. Germline trimming cut 2 bases from V and 7 bases from J; bases unmatched to any gene: 11. CDR3 loop: CASSYTRQGFSNTIYF. The CDR3 region has the DNA TGTGCCAGCAGTTACACGCGACAGGGTTTCAGTAACACCATATATTTT.

V gene TRBV18 combines with J gene TRBJ1-1; D possibly corresponds to TRBD1 (6 bases). CDR3 length: 16 residues. V was pared by 0 bases and J by 2 bases, with 13 bases between. The germline V gene encodes CDR1 KGHSH and CDR2 LQKENI. This CDR3 reads CASSPPSGQLNTEAFF. For the CDR3, the DNA is TGTGCCAGCTCACCACCCTCAGGACAGCTTAACACTGAAGCTTTCTTT.

The chain has TRBV4-2 and TRBJ1-2; 8 bases are a match to TRBD1. The germline V gene encodes CDR1 LGHNA and CDR2 YNFKEQ. There are 13 residues in the CDR3. After removal of 3 bases from V and 8 bases from J, the junction contained 5 bases not matched to a gene. CDR3 DNA sequence: TGTGCCAGCAGCCAGGAAGGACAGGGCGGCTACACCTTC. Translating it yields CASSQEGQGGYTF.

This clone was found once. The chain links TRBV11-2 to TRBJ2-4; maybe TRBD2 (5 bases). V gave up 0 bases and J gave up 4 bases, with 13 bases separating them. From germline, CDR1 is SGHAT and CDR2 FQNNGV. The CDR3 sequence is 16 residues long. CDR3 loop: CASSLELTGGKNIQYF. The CDR3, as DNA: TGTGCCAGCAGCTTAGAATTGACGGGCGGGAAAAACATTCAGTACTTC.

The chain couples TRBV4-3 to TRBJ1-3; no firm D call. The length of the CDR3 is 19 residues. V was shortened by 0 bases and J by 0 bases, with 18 bases between the two germline ends. CDR1 and CDR2 (germline): LGHNA, YSLEER. The CDR3 is CASSQDQTLTAFSGNTIYF. As DNA, the CDR3 is TGCGCCAGCAGCCAAGATCAGACCCTAACAGCTTTCTCTGGAAACACCATATATTTT.

The chain employs TRBV3-1 (or the pseudogene TRBV3-2) and TRBJ1-6, with 9 positions matching TRBD1. CDR1 is LGHDT and CDR2 is YNNKEL in the germline V gene (reference sequence). This CDR3 comprises 15 residues. V lost 2 bases to trimming and J lost 9 bases; unmatched junction nucleotides: 5. The DNA for the CDR3 is TGTGCCAGCAGCCAAATCGGGACAGGGATTTCACCCCTCCACTTT. This encodes CASSQIGTGISPLHF.

In DNA form, the CDR3 reads TGTGCCAGCAGTCCGTTACCGGACAGGGGAAGGGGCTACACCTTC. Residues: CASSPLPDRGRGYTF. The chain recombines TRBV27 with TRBJ1-2; 9 bases fit TRBD1. The CDR3 consists of 15 residues. In germline, CDR1 is MNHEY, CDR2 SMNVEV (reference sequence). Trimming took 5 bases from V and 8 from J; bases not matched to a gene: 12.

The chain uses TRBV19 and TRBJ2-3, with TRBD1 identical over 7 bases. This CDR3 contains 16 residues. The trim removed 5 bases at V and 0 bases at J, leaving 8 bases unmatched. The germline gives CDR1 LNHDA, CDR2 SQIVND (reference sequence). The CDR3 reads CASSSPRDSSTDTQYF. Written as DNA, the CDR3 is TGTGCCAGTAGTTCCCCACGGGACAGCAGCACAGATACGCAGTATTTT.

The CDR3 loop reads CASSQQGQGSGEAFF. The CDR3 bases are TGTGCCAGCAGCCAACAGGGACAGGGGTCGGGTGAAGCTTTCTTT. The chain carries TRBV3-1 (or the pseudogene TRBV3-2) and TRBJ1-1, with 10 positions matching TRBD1. The CDR3 has 15 residues. V lost 2 bases to trimming and J lost 7 bases; unmatched junction nucleotides: 7. From germline, CDR1 is LGHDT and CDR2 YNNKEL (reference sequence).

The V and J genes are TRBV6-5 and TRBJ1-2; possibly TRBD1 for D (5 bases). Looked up from germline, CDR1 is MNHEY and CDR2 is SVGAGI. The CDR3 has 13 residues. The V and J ends lost 4 bases and 4 bases respectively, with 10 bases between them. As DNA, the CDR3 is TGTGCCAGCAGTTTGGGGGGACCCTATGGCTACACCTTC. Encoded protein: CASSLGGPYGYTF.

This clone was counted only a few times. This sequence joins TRBV3-1 (or the pseudogene TRBV3-2) and TRBJ1-2; 9 bases map to TRBD1. The CDR3 has 15 residues. V trimming: 5 bases; J trimming: 2 bases; junction bases outside the gene matches: 6. Germline values: CDR1 LGHDT, CDR2 YNNKEL (reference sequence). Here the CDR3 DNA reads TGTGCCAGCAGCGTACAGGGGGCCGAGAACTATGGCTACACCTTC. Residues: CASSVQGAENYGYTF.

V usage is TRBV5-4 and J usage is TRBJ2-5; 7 bases agree with TRBD1. J lost 4 bases, V lost 3 bases, and 3 bases had no gene match. Germline-derived CDR1 and CDR2 are SGHNT and YYREEE (reference sequence). This CDR3 is 13 amino acids long. CDR3 in DNA: TGTGCCAGCAGCTCCTCAGGGGGAGAGACCCAGTACTTC. Translation: CASSSSGGETQYF.

The chain has TRBV5-4 and TRBJ1-1; 8 positions match TRBD1. Germline V lookup: CDR1 SGHNT, CDR2 YYREEE (reference sequence). V lost 3 bases and J lost 4; bases outside the gene matches: 5. The CDR3 runs 14 residues. CDR3 sequence: CASSSRTGITEAFF. CDR3 DNA: TGTGCCAGCAGCTCACGGACAGGGATCACTGAAGCTTTCTTT.

The chain carries TRBV7-9 and TRBJ2-5; 7 bases map to TRBD1. The CDR3 contains 19 residues. The ends lost 5 bases at V and 2 bases at J; junction bases unmatched: 20. Germline values: CDR1 SEHNR, CDR2 FQNEAQ (reference sequence). The CDR3 coding sequence is TGTGCCAGCAGCAACGAGCGACAGGGTGCACCGAGATCTCAAGAGACCCAGTACTTC. This sequence encodes CASSNERQGAPRSQETQYF.

V is TRBV15 and J is TRBJ1-1; possible D gene TRBD1, 5 bases. With 0 bases removed from V and 3 bases from J, the gap between germline ends came to 8 bases. Germline V gene sequence: CDR1 LNHNV, CDR2 YYDKDF (reference sequence). This CDR3 is 14 amino acids long. CDR3 coding DNA: TGTGCCACCAGCAGAGATCAGGGATACACTGAAGCTTTCTTT. Residues: CATSRDQGYTEAFF.

J is TRBJ2-5 and V is TRBV11-2; D gene uncertain. The ends were cut back, 3 bases at V and 7 bases at J, with 12 bases in the middle. Germline CDR1 is SGHAT and CDR2 is FQNNGV. The CDR3 length is 13 residues. DNA of the CDR3: TGTGCCAGCAGCTTGCGCGAGGTGGGGACCCAGTACTTC. This sequence encodes CASSLREVGTQYF.

The chain recombines TRBV6-2 or TRBV6-3 with TRBJ1-4; D is ambiguous. Germline CDR1 is MNHEY and CDR2 is SVGEGT. This CDR3 comprises 14 residues. V was clipped by 5 bases and J by 6 bases, with 13 bases between them. The CDR3 loop reads CASSTGSRDEKLFF. The CDR3 nucleotides are TGTGCCAGCAGTACCGGGTCTCGGGATGAAAAACTGTTTTTT.

Regarding this clone: This CDR3 is also generated by other DNA sequences in the sample. V gene TRBV24-1 combines with J gene TRBJ2-2, with D perhaps TRBD2 (5 bases). The CDR3 has 12 amino acids. Between the trimmed V and J ends, which lost 6 bases and 6 bases, there was a span of 7 bases. CDR1 and CDR2 from the germline V gene are KGHDR and SFDVKD. CDR3 region: CATSRGSGELFF. In DNA, the CDR3 is TGTGCCACCAGTCGCGGGTCCGGGGAGCTGTTTTTT.

This rearrangement joins TRBV7-2 to TRBJ2-7; 8 bases align to TRBD2. The CDR3 length is 18 residues. In germline, CDR1 is SGHTA, CDR2 FQGNSA. V trimming: 2 bases; J trimming: 1 base; junction bases outside the gene matches: 13. The CDR3 sequence: CASSLKVAGPLSSYEQYF. In nucleotides, the CDR3 is TGTGCCAGCAGCTTAAAGGTAGCGGGGCCCTTGAGTTCCTACGAGCAGTACTTC. Drawing the rest from reference TRBV7-2 and TRBJ2-7, the complete variable domain is GAGVSQSPSNKVTEKGKDVELRCDPISGHTALYWYRQSLGQGLEFLIYFQGNSAPDKSGLPSDRFSAERTGGSVSTLTIQRTQQEDSAVYLCASSLKVAGPLSSYEQYFGPGTRLTVT.

This clone appeared a single time. The J gene is TRBJ2-6, the V gene TRBV9; D is unresolved. The CDR3 spans 17 residues. Germline CDR1 is SGDLS and CDR2 is YYNGEE. Trimming stripped 4 bases from V and 0 bases from J, with 14 bases between. CDR3 coding DNA: TGTGCCAGCAGCCCCCGAGATATCTACTCTGGGGCCAACGTCCTGACTTTC. The encoded protein is CASSPRDIYSGANVLTF.

This chain uses TRBV6-5 with TRBJ1-2; no clear D. The CDR3 sequence is 12 residues long. CDR1 is MNHEY and CDR2 is SVGAGI in the germline V gene. The V end was cut by 2 bases, the J end by 8 bases, with 9 bases between. CDR3 region: CASSYRGQGYTF. For the CDR3, the DNA is TGTGCCAGCAGTTACCGAGGGCAGGGCTACACCTTC.

V and J are TRBV18 and TRBJ1-2; TRBD1 might be the D (6 bases). The length of the CDR3 is 19 residues. Germline V gene sequence: CDR1 KGHSH, CDR2 LQKENI. Trimming removed 3 bases from V and 0 bases from J, with 23 bases in between. This chain's CDR3 is CASSPIPAGQGLTNYGYTF. Here the CDR3 DNA reads TGTGCCAGCTCACCTATTCCGGCTGGTCAGGGGCTAACTAACTATGGCTACACCTTC.

The CDR3 loop reads CASTLVPGEYNEQFF. The CDR3 coding sequence is TGTGCCAGCACCCTAGTTCCCGGAGAATACAATGAGCAGTTCTTC. The genes are TRBV11-2 and TRBJ2-1, with D uncertain. V lost 7 bases, J lost 4 bases, and 17 bases lay in between. CDR1 and CDR2 from the germline V gene are SGHAT and FQNNGV. The CDR3 spans 15 residues. Drawing the rest from reference TRBV11-2 and TRBJ2-1, the complete variable domain is EAGVAQSPRYKIIEKRQSVAFWCNPISGHATLYWYQQILGQGPKLLIQFQNNGVVDDSQLPKDRFSAERLKGVDSTLKIQPAKLEDSAVYLCASTLVPGEYNEQFFGPGTRLTVL.